This note documents a single T cell receptor beta chain sequence. TCRdb processed the 5' RACE reads anew with MiXCR; each CDR3 protein has one entry. The repertoire includes more than 600,000 distinct CDR3 sequences, 15% to 20% of them detected once, and about 12% sits in the top ten. These data come from a study of identical twins. The CDR3 totals 13 residues. CDR1 SGHDN and CDR2 FVKESK come from the germline V gene. V lost 7 bases, J lost 6 bases, and 12 bases lay in between. The sample was also linked to a second study, of T cells expressing NK-cell markers.

The receptor was isolated from a woman between 18 and 29 years old in good health. The sample taken for sequencing was PBMCs. The chain recombines TRBV14 with TRBJ2-2, with a weak D call TRBD1 (6 bases). In nucleotides, the CDR3 is TGTGCCAGCAACCAGGGGTCCCCCGGGGAGCTGTTTTTT. As protein: CASNQGSPGELFF.